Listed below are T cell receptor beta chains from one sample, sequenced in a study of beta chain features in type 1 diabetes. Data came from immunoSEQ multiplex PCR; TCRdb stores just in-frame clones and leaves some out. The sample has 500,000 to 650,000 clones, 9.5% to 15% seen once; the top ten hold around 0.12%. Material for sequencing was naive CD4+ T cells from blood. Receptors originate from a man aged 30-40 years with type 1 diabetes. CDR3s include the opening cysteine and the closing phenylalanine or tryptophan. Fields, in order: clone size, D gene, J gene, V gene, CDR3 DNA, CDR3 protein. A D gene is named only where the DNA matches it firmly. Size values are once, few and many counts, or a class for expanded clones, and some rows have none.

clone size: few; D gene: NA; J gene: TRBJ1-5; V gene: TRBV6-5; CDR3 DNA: TGTGCCAGCAGCCCCCTAAGCAATCAGCCCCAGCATTTT; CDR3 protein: CASSPLSNQPQHF
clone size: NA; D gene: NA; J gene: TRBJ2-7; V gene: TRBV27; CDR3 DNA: TGTGCCAGCAGTCGAAGCGGCTTTTCCTACGAGCAGTACTTC; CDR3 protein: CASSRSGFSYEQYF
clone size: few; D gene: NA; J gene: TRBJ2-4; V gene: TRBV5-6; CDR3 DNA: TGTGCCAGCAGCTTCGGACGGGGATTTAAAAACATTCAGTACTTC; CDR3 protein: CASSFGRGFKNIQYF
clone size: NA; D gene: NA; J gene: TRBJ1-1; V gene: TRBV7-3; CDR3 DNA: TGTGCCAGCAGCTTACAGGGGTTCGGCACTGAAGCTTTCTTT; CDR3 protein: CASSLQGFGTEAFF
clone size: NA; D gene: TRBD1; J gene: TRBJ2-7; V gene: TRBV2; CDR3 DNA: TGTGCCAGCAGTGAGACTGGGACAGGGTACGAGCAGTACTTC; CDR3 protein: CASSETGTGYEQYF
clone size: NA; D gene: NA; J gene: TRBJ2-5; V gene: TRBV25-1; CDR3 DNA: TGTGCCAGCAGTGAAAGGGGAGGCCTAGGGGGCCTGGGGGCCCAGTACTTC; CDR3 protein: CASSERGGLGGLGAQYF
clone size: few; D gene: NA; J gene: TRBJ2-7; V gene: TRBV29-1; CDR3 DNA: TGCAGCGTGCGGGGACAGAGGAGCTCCTACGAGCAGTACTTC; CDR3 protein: CSVRGQRSSYEQYF
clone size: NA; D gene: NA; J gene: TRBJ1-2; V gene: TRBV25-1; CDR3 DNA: TGTGCCAGCAGTGATGGCGGGTACGGTGGCTACACCTTC; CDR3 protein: CASSDGGYGGYTF
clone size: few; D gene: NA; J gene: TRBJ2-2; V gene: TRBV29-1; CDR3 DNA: TGCAGCGTTGAACTGCATGACAGCCCGGCCGGGGAGCTGTTTTTT; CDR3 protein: CSVELHDSPAGELFF
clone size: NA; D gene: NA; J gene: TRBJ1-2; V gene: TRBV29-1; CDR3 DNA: TGCAGCGCAACCGGGACACCTCCCTACACCTTC; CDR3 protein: CSATGTPPYTF
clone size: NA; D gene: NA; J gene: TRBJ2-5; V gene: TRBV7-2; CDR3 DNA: TGTGCCAGCAGCCCCCCGCGGGAGACCCAGTACTTC; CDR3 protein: CASSPPRETQYF
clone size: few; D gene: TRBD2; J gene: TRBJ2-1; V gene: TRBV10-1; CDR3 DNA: TGCGCCAGCAGCCACGGACTAGCGGGCTCTAATGAGCAGTTCTTC; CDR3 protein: CASSHGLAGSNEQFF
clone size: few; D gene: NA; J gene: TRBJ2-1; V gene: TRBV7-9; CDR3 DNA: TGTGCCAGCAGCCTAGGACTTGTCTCCTACAATGAGCAGTTCTTC; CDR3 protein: CASSLGLVSYNEQFF
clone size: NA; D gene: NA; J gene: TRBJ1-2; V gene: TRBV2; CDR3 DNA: TGTGCCAGCAGTGAGGACATTAACTATGGCTACACCTTC; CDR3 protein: CASSEDINYGYTF
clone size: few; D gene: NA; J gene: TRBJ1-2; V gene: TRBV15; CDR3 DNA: TGTGCCACCAGCAGGGCTGGCGGGGGCACCTATGGCTACACCTTC; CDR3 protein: CATSRAGGGTYGYTF
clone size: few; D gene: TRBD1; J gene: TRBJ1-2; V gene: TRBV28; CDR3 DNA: TGTGCCAGCAGTTCGGGACAGGGAGGCGGCTACACCTTC; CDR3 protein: CASSSGQGGGYTF
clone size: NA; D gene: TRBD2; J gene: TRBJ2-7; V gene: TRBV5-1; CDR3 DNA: TGCGCCAGCAGCCGGATGGGACTAGCTTTCGACTACGAGCAGTACTTC; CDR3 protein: CASSRMGLAFDYEQYF
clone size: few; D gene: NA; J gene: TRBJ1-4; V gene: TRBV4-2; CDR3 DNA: TGTGCCAGCAGCCAAACCCGACAGGCACGAGAAAAACTGTTTTTT; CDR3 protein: CASSQTRQAREKLFF
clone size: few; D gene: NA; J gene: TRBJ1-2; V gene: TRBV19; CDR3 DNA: TGTGCCAGTAGTATGGACACTAACTATGGCTACACCTTC; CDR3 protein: CASSMDTNYGYTF
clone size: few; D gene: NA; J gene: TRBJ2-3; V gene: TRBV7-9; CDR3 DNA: TGTGCCAGCAGCTCTCTGTACCCTAGCACAGATACGCAGTATTTT; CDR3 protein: CASSSLYPSTDTQYF
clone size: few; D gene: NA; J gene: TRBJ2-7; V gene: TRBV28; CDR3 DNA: TGTGCCAGCGGGACCCGGGGGTCAAGGAACGAGCAGTACTTC; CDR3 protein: CASGTRGSRNEQYF
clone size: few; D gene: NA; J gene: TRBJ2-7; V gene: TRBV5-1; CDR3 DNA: TGCGCCAGCAGCCCGTACCCAGGGGGGTCGTACGAGCAGTACTTC; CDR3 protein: CASSPYPGGSYEQYF
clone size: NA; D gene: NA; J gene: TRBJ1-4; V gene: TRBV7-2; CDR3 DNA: TGTGCCAGCAGCCGACGAGGGACTGGGGAAAAACTGTTTTTT; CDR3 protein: CASSRRGTGEKLFF
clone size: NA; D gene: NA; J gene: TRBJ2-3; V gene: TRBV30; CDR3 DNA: TGTGCCTGGAGTGACAGGGCGGGAGATACGCAGTATTTT; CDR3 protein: CAWSDRAGDTQYF
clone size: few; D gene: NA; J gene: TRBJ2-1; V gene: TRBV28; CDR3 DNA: TGTGCCAGCAGTCTAGAGAATGAGCAGTTCTTC; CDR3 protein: CASSLENEQFF
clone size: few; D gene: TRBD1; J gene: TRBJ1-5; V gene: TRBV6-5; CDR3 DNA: TGTGCCAGCAGTTACCAACAGGGGGATAAGCCCCAGCATTTT; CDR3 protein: CASSYQQGDKPQHF
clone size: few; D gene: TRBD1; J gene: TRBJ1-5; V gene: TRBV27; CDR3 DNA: TGTGCCAGCAGTCCCCGGACAGGGCCAGGGCAGCCCCAGCATTTT; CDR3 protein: CASSPRTGPGQPQHF
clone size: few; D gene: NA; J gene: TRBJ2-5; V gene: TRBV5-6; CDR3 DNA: TGTGCCAGCAGCTTGGGAGGTATCCAAGAGACCCAGTACTTC; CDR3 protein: CASSLGGIQETQYF
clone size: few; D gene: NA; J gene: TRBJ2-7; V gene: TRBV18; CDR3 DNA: TGTGCCAGCTCACCATCCAGCTCCTACGAGCAGTACTTC; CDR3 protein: CASSPSSSYEQYF
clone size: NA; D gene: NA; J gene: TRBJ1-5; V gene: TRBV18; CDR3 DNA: TGTGCCAGCTCACCACAGGAGGAAAATCAGCCCCAGCATTTT; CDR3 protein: CASSPQEENQPQHF
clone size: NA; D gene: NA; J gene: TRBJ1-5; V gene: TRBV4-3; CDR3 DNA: TGCGCCAGCAGCCAAGAAGTAGGTAATCAGCCCCAGCATTTT; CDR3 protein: CASSQEVGNQPQHF
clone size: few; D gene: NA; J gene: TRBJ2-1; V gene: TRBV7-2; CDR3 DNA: TGTGCCAGCAGCTTAGAGTTTTCAGGACCCTACAATGAGCAGTTCTTC; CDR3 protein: CASSLEFSGPYNEQFF
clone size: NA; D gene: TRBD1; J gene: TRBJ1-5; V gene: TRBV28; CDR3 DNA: TGTGCCGTTAGTGGTAGGGGGCTAGGGCAGCCCCAGCATTTT; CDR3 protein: CAVSGRGLGQPQHF
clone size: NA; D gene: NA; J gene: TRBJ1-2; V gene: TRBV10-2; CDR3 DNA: TGCGCCAGCAGTGAGAGGGAATACGGCTACACCTTC; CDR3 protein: CASSEREYGYTF
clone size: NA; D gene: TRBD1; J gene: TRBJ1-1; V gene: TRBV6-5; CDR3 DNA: TGTGCCAGCAGGCCAGGGGGCTTTACTGAAGCTTTCTTT; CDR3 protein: CASRPGGFTEAFF
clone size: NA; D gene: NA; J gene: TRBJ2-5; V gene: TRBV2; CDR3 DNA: TGTGCCAGCAGAAATGGGCTAGTGAAAGAGACCCAGTACTTC; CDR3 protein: CASRNGLVKETQYF
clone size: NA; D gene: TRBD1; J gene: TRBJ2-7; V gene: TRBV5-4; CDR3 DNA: TGTGCCAGCAGCTTGGCAGGGGGCGTTGCCTACGAGCAGTACTTC; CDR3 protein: CASSLAGGVAYEQYF
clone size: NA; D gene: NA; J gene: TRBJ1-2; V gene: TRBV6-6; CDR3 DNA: TGTGTTACCTCTACTAACTATGGCTACACCTTC; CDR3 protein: CVTSTNYGYTF
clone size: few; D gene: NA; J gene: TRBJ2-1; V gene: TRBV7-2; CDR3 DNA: TGTGCCAGCAGCCGCGACCTACTTCCCTCGGATGAGCAGTTCTTC; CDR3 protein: CASSRDLLPSDEQFF
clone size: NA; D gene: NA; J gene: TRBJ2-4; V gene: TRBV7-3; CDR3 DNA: TGTGCCAGCAGCTTAACAACGGAAAACATTCAGTACTTC; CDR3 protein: CASSLTTENIQYF
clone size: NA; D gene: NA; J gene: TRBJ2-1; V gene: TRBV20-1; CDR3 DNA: TGCAGTGCCCGGGCGCGGGATGAGCAGTTCTTC; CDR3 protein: CSARARDEQFF
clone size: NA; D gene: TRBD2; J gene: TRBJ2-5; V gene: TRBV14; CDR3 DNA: TGTGCCAGCAGCCTCCTGCCAGCGGGGGGGCGGGAGACCCAGTACTTC; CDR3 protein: CASSLLPAGGRETQYF
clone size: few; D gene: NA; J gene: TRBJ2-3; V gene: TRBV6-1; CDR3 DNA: TGTGCCAGCAGAGAGGGGTACACAGATACGCAGTATTTT; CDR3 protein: CASREGYTDTQYF
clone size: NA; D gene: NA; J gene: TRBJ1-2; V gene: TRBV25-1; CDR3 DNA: TGTGCCAGCAGTGAATACGGGTGGAGGGGCTACACCTTC; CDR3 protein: CASSEYGWRGYTF
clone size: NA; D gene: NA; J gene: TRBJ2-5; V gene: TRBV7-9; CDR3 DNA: TGTGCCAGCAGCAGTTCCGGGGCTAAAGAGACCCAGTACTTC; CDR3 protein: CASSSSGAKETQYF
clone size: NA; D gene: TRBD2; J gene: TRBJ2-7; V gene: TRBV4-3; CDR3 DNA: TGCGCCAGCAGCCAATCTAGGGAGGGATCCTACGAGCAGTACTTC; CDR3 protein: CASSQSREGSYEQYF
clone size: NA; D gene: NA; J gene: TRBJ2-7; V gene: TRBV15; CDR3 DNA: TGTGCCACCAGCAGAGGTGGGGATTCCTACGAGCAGTACTTC; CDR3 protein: CATSRGGDSYEQYF
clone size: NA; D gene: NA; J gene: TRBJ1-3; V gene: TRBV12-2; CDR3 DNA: TGTGCAAGTCGCTTAGCGGGACAGGGGGTAATGTGTGGAAACACCATATATTTT; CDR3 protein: CASRLAGQGVMCGNTIYF
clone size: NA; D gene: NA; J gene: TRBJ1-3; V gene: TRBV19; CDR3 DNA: TGTGCCAGTACCTATGGGGGTTCCGGAAACACCATATATTTT; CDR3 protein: CASTYGGSGNTIYF
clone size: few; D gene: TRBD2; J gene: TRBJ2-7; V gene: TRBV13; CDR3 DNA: TGTGCCAGCAGCTCCGGCGGGAGCGGGGGCTACGAGCAGTACTTC; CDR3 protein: CASSSGGSGGYEQYF
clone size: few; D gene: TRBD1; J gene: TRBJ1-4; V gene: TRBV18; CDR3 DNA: TGTGCCAGCTCACTGGGACAGGGGGAGACTGGTGGAAAACTGTTTTTT; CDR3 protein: CASSLGQGETGGKLFF
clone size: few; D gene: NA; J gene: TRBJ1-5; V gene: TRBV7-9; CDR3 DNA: TGTGCCAGCAGCTTTAATACAGAGAATCAGCCCCAGCATTTT; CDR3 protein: CASSFNTENQPQHF